These T cell receptor beta chains were read from a single sample in a study of blood T cell repertoires in COVID-19. The repertoire was sequenced with immunoSEQ multiplex PCR; TCRdb's copy has only in-frame clones and lacks some. The sample carries fewer than 120,000 clones, over 60% recorded once. Input material: peripheral blood. These receptors all come from an elderly woman with acute or convalescent COVID-19. Both conserved end residues are part of each CDR3. The D gene is left open where the match is weak. Expanded clones are given a class, and other clones once, few, many or no size at all.

V	size	J	D	CDR3	DNA
TRBV6-5	once	TRBJ2-7	TRBD2	CASNPGGTGGYEQYF	TGTGCCAGCAACCCCGGGGGGACGGGCGGATACGAGCAGTACTTC
TRBV11-3	.	TRBJ2-5	.	CASSLGTRETQYF	TGTGCCAGCAGCTTAGGCACTCGAGAGACCCAGTACTTC
TRBV3-1/TRBV3-2	.	TRBJ2-5	TRBD1	CASSPLPGQGLETQYF	TGTGCCAGCAGCCCCCTACCTGGACAGGGCTTAGAGACCCAGTACTTC
TRBV19	.	TRBJ2-7	TRBD2	CASSRTFSGSSYEQYF	TGTGCCAGTAGTCGGACTTTTAGCGGGAGTTCCTACGAGCAGTACTTC
TRBV19	few	TRBJ1-5	.	CASRDGSGNQPQHF	TGTGCCAGTAGAGACGGGTCGGGCAATCAGCCCCAGCATTTT
TRBV12-3/TRBV12-4	.	TRBJ1-2	TRBD1	CASSRTGVGYTF	TGTGCCAGCAGTCGAACAGGGGTTGGCTACACCTTC
TRBV5-5	.	TRBJ2-3	TRBD1	CASRSPGQGATDTQYF	TGTGCCAGCAGGTCCCCGGGACAGGGGGCGACAGATACGCAGTATTTT
TRBV18	.	TRBJ2-1	.	CASFGLPYNEQFF	TGTGCCAGCTTTGGACTACCTTACAATGAGCAGTTCTTC
TRBV28	.	TRBJ2-1	TRBD2	CASRPSSGASSYNEQFF	TGTGCCAGCAGACCGTCTAGCGGGGCGAGCTCCTACAATGAGCAGTTCTTC
TRBV6-6	.	TRBJ2-3	TRBD1	CASSYSRDRGTDTQYF	TGTGCCAGCAGTTACTCGAGGGACAGGGGCACAGATACGCAGTATTTT
TRBV7-9	once	TRBJ1-2	TRBD1	CASSLTGSNYGYTF	TGTGCCAGCAGCTTGACAGGGTCTAACTATGGCTACACCTTC
TRBV27	few	TRBJ1-2	.	CASSTTGLGYTF	TGTGCCAGCAGTACGACAGGACTTGGGTACACCTTC
TRBV10-3	.	TRBJ1-5	.	CAISPSGNQPQHF	TGTGCCATCAGCCCGTCGGGAAATCAGCCCCAGCATTTT
TRBV6-6	.	TRBJ2-2	TRBD2	CASRSSGRLTGELFF	TGTGCCAGCAGGTCTAGCGGGAGACTTACCGGGGAGCTGTTTTTT
TRBV18	.	TRBJ2-3	TRBD2	CASSPLRRGGDTQYF	TGTGCCAGCTCACCACTCCGACGCGGGGGAGATACGCAGTATTTT
TRBV9	few	TRBJ1-3	.	CASSVDTGNTIYF	TGTGCCAGCAGCGTAGACACAGGAAACACCATATATTTT
TRBV18	.	TRBJ1-6	.	CASSPEAVTPLHF	TGTGCCAGCTCACCAGAGGCAGTGACACCCCTCCACTTT
TRBV18	.	TRBJ1-1	.	CASSLQEGGNTEAFF	TGTGCCAGCTCACTACAGGAGGGAGGGAACACTGAAGCTTTCTTT